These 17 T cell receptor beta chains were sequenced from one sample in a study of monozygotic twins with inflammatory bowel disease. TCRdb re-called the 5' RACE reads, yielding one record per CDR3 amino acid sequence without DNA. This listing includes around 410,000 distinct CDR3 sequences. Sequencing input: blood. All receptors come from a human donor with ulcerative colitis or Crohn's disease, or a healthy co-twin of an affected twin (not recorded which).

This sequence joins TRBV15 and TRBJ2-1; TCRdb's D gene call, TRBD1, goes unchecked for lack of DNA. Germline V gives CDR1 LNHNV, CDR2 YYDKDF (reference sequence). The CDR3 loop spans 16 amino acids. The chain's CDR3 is CATRRDRVLVGNEQFF.

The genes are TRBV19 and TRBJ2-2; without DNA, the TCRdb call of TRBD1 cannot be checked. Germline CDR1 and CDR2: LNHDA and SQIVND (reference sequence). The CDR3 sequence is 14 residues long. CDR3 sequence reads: CATTGTPTFGELFF.

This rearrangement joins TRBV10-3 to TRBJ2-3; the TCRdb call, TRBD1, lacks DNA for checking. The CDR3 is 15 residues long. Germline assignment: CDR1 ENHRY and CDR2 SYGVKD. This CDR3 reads CAISESGSPTDTQYF.

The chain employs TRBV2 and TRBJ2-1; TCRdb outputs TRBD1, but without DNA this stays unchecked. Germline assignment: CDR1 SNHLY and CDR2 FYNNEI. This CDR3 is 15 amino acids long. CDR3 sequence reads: CASKRRSGANNEQLF.

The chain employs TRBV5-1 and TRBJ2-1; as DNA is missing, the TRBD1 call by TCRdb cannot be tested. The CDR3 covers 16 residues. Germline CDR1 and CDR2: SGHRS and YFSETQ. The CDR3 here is CASGGGEISSYNEQFF. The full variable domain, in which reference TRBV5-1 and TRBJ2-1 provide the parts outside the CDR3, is KAGVTQTPRYLIKTRGQQVTLSCSPISGHRSVSWYQQTPGQGLQFLFEYFSETQRNKGNFPGRFSGRQFSNSRSEMNVSTLELGDSALYLCASGGGEISSYNEQFFGPGTRLTVL.

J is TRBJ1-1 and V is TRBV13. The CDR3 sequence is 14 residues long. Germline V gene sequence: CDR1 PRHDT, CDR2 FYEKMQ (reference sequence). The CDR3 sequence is CASSLGLGLTEAFF.

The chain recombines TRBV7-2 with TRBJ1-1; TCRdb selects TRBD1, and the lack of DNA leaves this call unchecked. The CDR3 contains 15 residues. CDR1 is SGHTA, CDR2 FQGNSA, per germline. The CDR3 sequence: CASKSWGTRNTEAFF.

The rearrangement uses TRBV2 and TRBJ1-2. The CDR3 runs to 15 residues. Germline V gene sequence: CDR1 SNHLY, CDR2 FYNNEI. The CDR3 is CASRPSPAGTEGYTF.

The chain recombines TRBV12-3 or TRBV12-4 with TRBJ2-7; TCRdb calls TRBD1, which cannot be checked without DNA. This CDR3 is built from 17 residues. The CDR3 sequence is CASSLGGRVREIYEQYF.

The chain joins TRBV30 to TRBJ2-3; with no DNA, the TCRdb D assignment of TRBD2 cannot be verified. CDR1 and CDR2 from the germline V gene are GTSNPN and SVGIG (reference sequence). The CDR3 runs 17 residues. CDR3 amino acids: CAWSVLRTSGSTDTQYF.

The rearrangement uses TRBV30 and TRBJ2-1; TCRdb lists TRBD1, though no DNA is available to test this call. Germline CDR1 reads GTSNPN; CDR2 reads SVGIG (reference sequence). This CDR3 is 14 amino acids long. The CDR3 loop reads CAWIPHSSGDEQFF.

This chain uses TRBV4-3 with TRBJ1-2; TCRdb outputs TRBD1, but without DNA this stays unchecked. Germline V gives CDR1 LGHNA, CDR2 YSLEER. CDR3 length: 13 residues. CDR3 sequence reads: CASSQDWGEGYTF.

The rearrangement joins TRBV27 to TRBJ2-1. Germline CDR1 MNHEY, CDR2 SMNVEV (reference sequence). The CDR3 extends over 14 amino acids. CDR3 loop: CASSPRRIGNEQFF.

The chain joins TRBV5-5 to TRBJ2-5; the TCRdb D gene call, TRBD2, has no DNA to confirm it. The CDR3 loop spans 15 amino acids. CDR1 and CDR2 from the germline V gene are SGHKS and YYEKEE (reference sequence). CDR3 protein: CASSLRTSGRETQYF.

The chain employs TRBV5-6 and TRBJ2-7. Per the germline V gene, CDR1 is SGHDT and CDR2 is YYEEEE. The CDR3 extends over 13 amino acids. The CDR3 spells CASSLRSHHEQYF.

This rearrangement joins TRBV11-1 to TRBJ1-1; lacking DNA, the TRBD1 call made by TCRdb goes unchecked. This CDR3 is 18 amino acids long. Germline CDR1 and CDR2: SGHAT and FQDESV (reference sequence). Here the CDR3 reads CASSYNEIWTGTNTEAFF.

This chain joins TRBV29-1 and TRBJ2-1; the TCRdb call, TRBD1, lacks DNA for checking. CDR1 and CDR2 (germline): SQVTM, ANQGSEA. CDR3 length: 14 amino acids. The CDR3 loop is CSVEEATGNNEQFF.